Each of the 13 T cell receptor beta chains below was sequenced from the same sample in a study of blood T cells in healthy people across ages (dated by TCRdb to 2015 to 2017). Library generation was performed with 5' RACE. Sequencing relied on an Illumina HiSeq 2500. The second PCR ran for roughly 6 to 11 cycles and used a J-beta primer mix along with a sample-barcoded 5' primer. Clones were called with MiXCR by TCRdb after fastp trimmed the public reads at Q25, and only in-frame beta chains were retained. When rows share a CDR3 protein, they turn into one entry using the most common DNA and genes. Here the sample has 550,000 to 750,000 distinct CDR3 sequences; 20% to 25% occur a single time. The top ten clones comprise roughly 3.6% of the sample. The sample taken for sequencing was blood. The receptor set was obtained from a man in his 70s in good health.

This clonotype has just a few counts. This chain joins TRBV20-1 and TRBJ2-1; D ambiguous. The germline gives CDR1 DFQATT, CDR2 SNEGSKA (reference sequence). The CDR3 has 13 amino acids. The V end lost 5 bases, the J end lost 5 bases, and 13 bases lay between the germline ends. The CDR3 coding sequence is TGCAGTGCTCAATCGAGGATTAACAATGAGCAGTTCTTC. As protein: CSAQSRINNEQFF.

In nucleotides, the CDR3 is TGCGCCAGCACCCGGGACAGGAGTTTGAACACTGAAGCTTTCTTT. It codes for CASTRDRSLNTEAFF. The chain couples TRBV5-1 to TRBJ1-1, with TRBD1 matching over 8 bases. Germline V gene lookup returns CDR1 SGHRS and CDR2 YFSETQ. V dropped 6 bases and J dropped 0; count of bases not matched to a gene: 7. The CDR3 is made up of 15 amino acids.

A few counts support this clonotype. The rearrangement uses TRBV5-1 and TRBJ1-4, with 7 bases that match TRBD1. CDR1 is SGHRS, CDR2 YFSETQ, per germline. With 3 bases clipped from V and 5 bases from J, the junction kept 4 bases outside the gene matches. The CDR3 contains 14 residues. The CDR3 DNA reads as TGCGCCAGCAGCTCAGGACAGGAGAATGAAAAACTGTTTTTT. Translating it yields CASSSGQENEKLFF.

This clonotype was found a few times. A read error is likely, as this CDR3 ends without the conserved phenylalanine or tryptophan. This CDR3 is CASSRGGWNTEAFL. The DNA of the CDR3 is TGTGCCAGCAGCCGAGGTGGCTGGAACACTGAAGCTTTCCTT. This chain connects TRBV27 to TRBJ1-1; D remains ambiguous. CDR3 size: 14 residues. Germline V gene data show CDR1 as MNHEY and CDR2 as SMNVEV (reference sequence). The ends were cut back, 6 bases at V and 1 base at J, with 12 bases in the middle.

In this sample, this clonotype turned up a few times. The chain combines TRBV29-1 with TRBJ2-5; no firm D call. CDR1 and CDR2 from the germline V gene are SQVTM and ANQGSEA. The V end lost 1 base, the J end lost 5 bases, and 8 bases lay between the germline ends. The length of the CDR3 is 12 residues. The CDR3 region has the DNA TGCAGCGTTGAAGGCGCCTCGGAGACCCAGTACTTC. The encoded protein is CSVEGASETQYF.

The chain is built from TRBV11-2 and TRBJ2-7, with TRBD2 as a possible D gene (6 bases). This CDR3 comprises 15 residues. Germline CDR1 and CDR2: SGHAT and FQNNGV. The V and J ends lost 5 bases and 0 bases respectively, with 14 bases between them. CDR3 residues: CASSARLGDSYEQYF. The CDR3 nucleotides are TGTGCCAGCAGCGCACGACTAGGGGACTCCTACGAGCAGTACTTC.

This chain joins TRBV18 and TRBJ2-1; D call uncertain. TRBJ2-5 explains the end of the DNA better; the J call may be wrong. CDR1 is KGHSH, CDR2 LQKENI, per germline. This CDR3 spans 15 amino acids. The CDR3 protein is CASSQLGGEYETQYF. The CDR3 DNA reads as TGTGCCAGCTCACAATTGGGTGGTGAATACGAGACCCAGTACTTC.

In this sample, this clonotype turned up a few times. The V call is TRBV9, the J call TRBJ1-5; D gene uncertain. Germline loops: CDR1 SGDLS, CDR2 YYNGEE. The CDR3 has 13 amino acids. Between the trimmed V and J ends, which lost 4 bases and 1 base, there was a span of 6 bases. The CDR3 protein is CASSIGSNQPQHF. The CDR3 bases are TGTGCCAGCAGCATAGGAAGCAATCAGCCCCAGCATTTT.

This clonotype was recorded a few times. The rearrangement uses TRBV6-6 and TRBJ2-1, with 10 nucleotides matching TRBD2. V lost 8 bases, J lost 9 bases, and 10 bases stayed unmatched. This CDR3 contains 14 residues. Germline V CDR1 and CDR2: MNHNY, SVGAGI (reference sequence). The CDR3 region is CASGLAVERGEQFF. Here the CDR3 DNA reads TGTGCCAGCGGACTAGCGGTCGAACGGGGTGAGCAGTTCTTC.

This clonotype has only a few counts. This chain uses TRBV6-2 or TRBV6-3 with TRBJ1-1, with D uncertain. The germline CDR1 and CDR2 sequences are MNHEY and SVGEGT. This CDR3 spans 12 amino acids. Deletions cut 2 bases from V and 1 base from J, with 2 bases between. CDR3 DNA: TGTGCCAGCAGTTACAGGAACACTGAAGCTTTCTTT. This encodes CASSYRNTEAFF.

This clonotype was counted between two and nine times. CDR3 sequence (DNA): TGTGCCACCGCGACAGGGTCCTACGAGCAGTACTTC. It is translated as CATATGSYEQYF. The chain joins TRBV7-9 to TRBJ2-7; 7 bases align to TRBD1. Trimming cost V 10 bases and J 1 base; bases outside gene matches: 4. CDR1 SEHNR and CDR2 FQNEAQ come from the germline V gene (reference sequence). This CDR3 comprises 12 residues.

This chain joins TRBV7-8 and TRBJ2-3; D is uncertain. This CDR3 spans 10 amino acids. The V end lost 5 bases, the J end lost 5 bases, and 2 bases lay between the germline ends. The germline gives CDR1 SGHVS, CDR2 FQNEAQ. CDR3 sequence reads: CASSEDTQYF. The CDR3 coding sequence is TGTGCCAGCAGCGAAGATACGCAGTATTTT.

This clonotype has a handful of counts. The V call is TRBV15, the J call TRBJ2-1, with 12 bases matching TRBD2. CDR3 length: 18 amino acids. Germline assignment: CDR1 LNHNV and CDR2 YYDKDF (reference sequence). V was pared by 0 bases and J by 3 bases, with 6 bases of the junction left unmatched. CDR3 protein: CATSRDLPGLAGYNEQFF. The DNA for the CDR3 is TGTGCCACCAGCAGAGATCTTCCGGGACTAGCGGGCTACAATGAGCAGTTCTTC.